The 2 T cell receptor beta chains below all came from one sample that was sequenced in a study of T-cell memory formation after mild COVID-19. TCRdb analysed the 5' RACE reads with MiXCR anew, one entry per CDR3 protein. Counted here are some 150,000 distinct CDR3 sequences, around 5.8% occurring once; the ten biggest clones make up approximately 2.2%. Sequencing was performed on PBMCs or a T cell subset sorted from them (not recorded which). These receptors all stem from an adult woman who had mild COVID-19 (a few samples of this study predate the infection). Cell type and time point are not known.

This clonotype occurred many times. The rearrangement uses TRBV4-3 and TRBJ1-2; TRBD1 matches 7 bases. This CDR3 has 16 residues. Germline trimming cut 0 bases from V and 8 bases from J; bases unmatched to any gene: 12. Germline CDR1 LGHNA, CDR2 YSLEER. CDR3 protein: CASSQDHRPHRGGYTF. In nucleotides, the CDR3 is TGCGCCAGCAGCCAAGATCATCGCCCCCACAGGGGCGGCTACACCTTC.

This clonotype came up a few times. This chain links TRBV19 with TRBJ2-2; 9 positions agree with TRBD1. Germline trimming cut 2 bases from V and 6 bases from J; bases unmatched to any gene: 1. The CDR3 runs 14 residues. Looked up from germline, CDR1 is LNHDA and CDR2 is SQIVND (reference sequence). The chain's CDR3 is CASSIRQGAGELFF. CDR3 DNA sequence: TGTGCCAGTAGTATACGACAGGGGGCCGGGGAGCTGTTTTTT.